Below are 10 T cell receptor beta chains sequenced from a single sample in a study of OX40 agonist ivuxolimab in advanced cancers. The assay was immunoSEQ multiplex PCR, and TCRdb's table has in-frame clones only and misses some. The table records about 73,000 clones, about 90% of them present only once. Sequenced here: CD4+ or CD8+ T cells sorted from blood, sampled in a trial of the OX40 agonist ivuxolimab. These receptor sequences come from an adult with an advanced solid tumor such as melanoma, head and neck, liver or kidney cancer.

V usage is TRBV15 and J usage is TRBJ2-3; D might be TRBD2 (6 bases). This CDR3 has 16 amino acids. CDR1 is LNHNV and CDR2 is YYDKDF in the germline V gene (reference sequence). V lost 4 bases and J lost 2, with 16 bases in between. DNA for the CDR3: TGTGCCACCAGCATAAGACTAGACGGCCCCACAGATACGCAGTATTTT. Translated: CATSIRLDGPTDTQYF.

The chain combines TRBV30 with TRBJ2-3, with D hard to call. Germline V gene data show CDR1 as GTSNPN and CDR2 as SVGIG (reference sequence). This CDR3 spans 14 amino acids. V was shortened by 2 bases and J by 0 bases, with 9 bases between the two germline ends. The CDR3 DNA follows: TGTGCCTGGAGTCCTTACGTTAGCACAGATACGCAGTATTTT. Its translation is CAWSPYVSTDTQYF. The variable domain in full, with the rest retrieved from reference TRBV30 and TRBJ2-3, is SQTIHQWPATLVQPVGSPLSLECTVEGTSNPNLYWYRQAAGRGLQLLFYSVGIGQISSEVPQNLSASRPQDRQFILSSKKLLLSDSGFYLCAWSPYVSTDTQYFGPGTRLTVL.

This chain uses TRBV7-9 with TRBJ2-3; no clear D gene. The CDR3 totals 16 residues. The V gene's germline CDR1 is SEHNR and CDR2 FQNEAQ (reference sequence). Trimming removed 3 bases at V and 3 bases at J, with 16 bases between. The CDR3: CASSFSLGSKTDTQYF. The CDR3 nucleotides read TGTGCCAGCAGCTTCTCCTTAGGGTCAAAAACAGATACGCAGTATTTT.

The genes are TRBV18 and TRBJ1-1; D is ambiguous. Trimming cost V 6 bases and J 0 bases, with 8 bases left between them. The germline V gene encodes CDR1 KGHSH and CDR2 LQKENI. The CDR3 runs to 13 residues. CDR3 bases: TGTGCCAGCTCGGGTCAGGTGAACACTGAAGCTTTCTTT. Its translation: CASSGQVNTEAFF.

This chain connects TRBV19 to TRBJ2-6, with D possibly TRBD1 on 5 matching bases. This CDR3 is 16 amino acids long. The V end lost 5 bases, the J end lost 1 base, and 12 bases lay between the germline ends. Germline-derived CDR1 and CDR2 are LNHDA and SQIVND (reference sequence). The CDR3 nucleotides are TGTGCCAGTAGTGTCGGACGGACATCTGGGGCCAACGTCCTGACTTTC. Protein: CASSVGRTSGANVLTF.

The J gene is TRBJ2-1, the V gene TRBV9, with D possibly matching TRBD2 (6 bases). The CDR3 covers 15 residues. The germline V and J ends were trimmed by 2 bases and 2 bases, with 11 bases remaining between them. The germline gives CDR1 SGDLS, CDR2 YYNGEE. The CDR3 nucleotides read TGTGCCAGCAGCGTGAGCGGGTCCCCCTACAATGAGCAGTTCTTC. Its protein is CASSVSGSPYNEQFF.

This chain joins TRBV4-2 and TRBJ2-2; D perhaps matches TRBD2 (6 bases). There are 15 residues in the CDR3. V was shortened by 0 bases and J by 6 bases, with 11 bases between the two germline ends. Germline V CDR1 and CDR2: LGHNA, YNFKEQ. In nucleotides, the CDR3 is TGTGCCAGCAGCCAAGATTTCGGAGGGTCCGGGGAGCTGTTTTTT. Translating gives CASSQDFGGSGELFF.

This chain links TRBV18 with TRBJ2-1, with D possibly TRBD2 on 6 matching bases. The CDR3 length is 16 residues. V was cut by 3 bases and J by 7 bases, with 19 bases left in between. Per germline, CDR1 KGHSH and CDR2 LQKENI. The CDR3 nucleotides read TGTGCCAGCTCACCCGAGGAGGGAGACTGGGGGAATGAGCAGTTCTTC. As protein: CASSPEEGDWGNEQFF.

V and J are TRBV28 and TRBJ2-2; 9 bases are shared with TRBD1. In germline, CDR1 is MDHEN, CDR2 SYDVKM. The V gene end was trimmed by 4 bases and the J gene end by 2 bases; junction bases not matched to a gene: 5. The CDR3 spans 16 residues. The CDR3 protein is CASSSPGQGNTGELFF. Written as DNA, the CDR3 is TGTGCCAGCAGTTCCCCGGGACAGGGCAACACCGGGGAGCTGTTTTTT.

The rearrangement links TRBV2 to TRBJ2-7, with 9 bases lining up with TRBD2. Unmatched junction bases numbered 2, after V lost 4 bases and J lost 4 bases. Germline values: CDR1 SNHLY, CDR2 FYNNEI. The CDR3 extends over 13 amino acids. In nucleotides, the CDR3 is TGTGCCAGCAGTGGGCTAGCGGGATACGAGCAGTACTTC. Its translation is CASSGLAGYEQYF.